One sample yielded the 11 T cell receptor beta chains listed below, sequenced in a study of T cells in Graves' hyperthyroidism and ophthalmopathy. Researchers took RNA transcripts and amplified the TCR beta CDR3 regions from them. An initial round of RT-PCR targeting the TCR CDR3 relied on the HTBI primer set. TCRdb recomputed calls from the multiplex PCR reads with MiXCR, one row per CDR3 protein. Found here are more than 300,000 distinct CDR3 sequences, roughly a sixth of them singletons; the top ten hold roughly 35%. Material for sequencing was blood. Receptors were obtained from a woman in her thirties with Graves' hyperthyroidism that later progressed to Graves' ophthalmopathy.

The chain combines TRBV10-2 with TRBJ2-1; no reliable D call. This CDR3 contains 13 residues. Germline V gene sequence: CDR1 WSHSY, CDR2 SAAADI. With 2 bases removed from V and 10 bases from J, the gap between germline ends came to 12 bases. CDR3 sequence reads: CASSEPLGWEQFF. As DNA, the CDR3 is TGCGCCAGCAGTGAGCCTCTAGGTTGGGAGCAGTTCTTC.

A note on this clonotype: This sequence may be a read error, since a much larger clone differs from it by one base. This rearrangement joins TRBV10-3 to TRBJ2-7; 7 nucleotides match TRBD1. CDR1 ENHRY and CDR2 SYGVKD come from the germline V gene. Trimming took 6 bases from V and 9 from J; bases not matched to a gene: 14. The CDR3 sequence is 14 residues long. The CDR3: CAISGTEPSRGQYF. CDR3 bases: TGTGCCATCAGCGGGACAGAACCCTCTAGGGGGCAGTACTTC.

There are many counts of this clonotype. The chain links TRBV12-3 or TRBV12-4 to TRBJ1-2, with D possibly TRBD1 on 5 matching bases. Trimming removed 6 bases from V and 7 bases from J, with 15 bases in between. The CDR3 length is 13 residues. CDR3 DNA: TGTGCCAGCAGCCGGATGGGGGTTTCTGGCTACACCTTC. Amino acid sequence: CASSRMGVSGYTF.

This clonotype was recorded many times. V and J are TRBV20-1 and TRBJ2-5, with D possibly being TRBD2 (5 bases). CDR1 and CDR2 (germline): DFQATT, SNEGSKA (reference sequence). The CDR3 spans 13 residues. Trimming took off 6 bases at V and 3 bases at J, with 14 bases between the two ends. CDR3 protein: CSAERLLEETQYF. In nucleotides, the CDR3 is TGCAGTGCCGAACGCCTACTAGAAGAGACCCAGTACTTC.

This clonotype was detected ten times or more. The chain couples TRBV6-1 to TRBJ2-7; the D gene is possibly TRBD1 (5 bases). Deletions cut 1 base from V and 0 bases from J, with 7 bases between. The V gene's germline CDR1 is MNHNS and CDR2 SASEGT. CDR3 size: 14 residues. The CDR3 sequence: CASSEGGSSYEQYF. In DNA, the CDR3 is TGTGCCAGCAGTGAAGGGGGCAGCTCCTACGAGCAGTACTTC.

This clonotype was counted between two and nine times. The chain recombines TRBV9 with TRBJ1-1, with TRBD1 as a possible D gene (5 bases). Germline V lookup: CDR1 SGDLS, CDR2 YYNGEE. The CDR3 length is 13 residues. Trimming cost V 3 bases and J 6 bases, with 12 bases left between them. The CDR3 DNA is TGTGCCAGCAGCGCCAATTCGGGGGCTGAAGCTTTCTTT. Translation: CASSANSGAEAFF.

Ten or more counts support this clonotype. This chain connects TRBV20-1 to TRBJ2-7; 10 bases fit TRBD2. Germline loops: CDR1 DFQATT, CDR2 SNEGSKA (reference sequence). This CDR3 contains 15 residues. Trimming at V came to 3 bases and at J to 0 bases, leaving 5 bases not matched to a gene. The CDR3 sequence: CSASGLAVGSYEQYF. As DNA, the CDR3 is TGCAGTGCTAGTGGACTAGCGGTAGGCTCCTACGAGCAGTACTTC.

V and J are TRBV20-1 and TRBJ2-7; TRBD2 agrees at 8 bases. The CDR3 is 18 residues long. Germline-derived CDR1 and CDR2 are DFQATT and SNEGSKA (reference sequence). Here the CDR3 reads CTPDQRGLTDSSSYEQYF. The CDR3 DNA sequence: TGCACCCCGGATCAGCGGGGGCTTACAGATTCTAGCTCCTACGAGCAGTACTTC.

This clonotype was observed at least ten times. The chain combines TRBV6-1 with TRBJ1-5; 7 bases map to TRBD1. The V gene end was trimmed by 7 bases and the J gene end by 4 bases; junction bases not matched to a gene: 10. CDR1 and CDR2 (germline): MNHNS, SASEGT. The CDR3 covers 15 residues. CDR3 DNA sequence: TGTGCCAGCATCGAAAGGTACAGGGGAAATCAGCCCCAGCATTTT. It translates to CASIERYRGNQPQHF.

This clonotype showed up many times. This rearrangement joins TRBV10-3 to TRBJ1-1, with a possible D match to TRBD1 (6 bases). The CDR3 loop spans 13 amino acids. CDR1 and CDR2 from the germline V gene are ENHRY and SYGVKD. Trimming pared 6 bases from V and 4 bases from J, leaving 12 bases between. The CDR3 DNA reads as TGTGCCATCAGAAAGGACAGAATCACTGAAGCTTTCTTT. Its protein is CAIRKDRITEAFF.

In its sample, this clonotype was seen many times. This chain uses TRBV11-2 with TRBJ1-6; D unresolved. The CDR3 contains 13 residues. Trimming removed 3 bases from V and 8 bases from J, with 8 bases in between. Germline lookup yields CDR1 SGHAT and CDR2 FQNNGV. The CDR3 spells CASSFMVYSPLHF. In DNA, the CDR3 is TGTGCCAGCAGCTTTATGGTTTATTCACCCCTCCACTTT.